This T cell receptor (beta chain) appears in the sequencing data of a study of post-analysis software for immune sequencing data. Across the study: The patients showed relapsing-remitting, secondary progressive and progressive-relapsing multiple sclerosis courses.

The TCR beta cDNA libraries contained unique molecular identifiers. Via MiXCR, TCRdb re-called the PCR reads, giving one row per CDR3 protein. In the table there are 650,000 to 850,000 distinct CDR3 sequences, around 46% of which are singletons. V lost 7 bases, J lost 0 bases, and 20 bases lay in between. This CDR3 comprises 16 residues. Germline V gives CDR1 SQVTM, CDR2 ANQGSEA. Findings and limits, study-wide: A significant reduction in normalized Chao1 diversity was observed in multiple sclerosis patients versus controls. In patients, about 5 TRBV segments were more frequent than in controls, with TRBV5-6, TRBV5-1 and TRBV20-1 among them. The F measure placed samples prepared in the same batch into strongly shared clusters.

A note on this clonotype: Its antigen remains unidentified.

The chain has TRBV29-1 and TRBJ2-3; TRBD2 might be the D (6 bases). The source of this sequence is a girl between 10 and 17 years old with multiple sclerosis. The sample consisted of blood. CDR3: CSAQGSSATSTDTQYF. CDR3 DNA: TGCAGCGCCCAAGGGTCTAGCGCAACAAGCACAGATACGCAGTATTTT.